The clone carrying this T cell receptor (beta chain) was observed a few times. Antigen specificity is unknown. The data belong to a study of CD8 T cells in ankylosing spondylitis. Study observations and caveats: CD8+ by phenotype, disease-linked clones were relatively rare in peripheral blood. Ankylosing spondylitis blood appeared to be characterized by a TCR beta motif of fewer than ten highly homologous variants. Some of these motif variants have turned up before, in reports on reactive arthritis synovial fluid and blood.

Generation of TCR beta libraries employed quantitative 5'-RACE incorporating molecular barcodes. MiXCR was run by TCRdb on the 5' RACE reads, yielding one entry per CDR3 protein. The sample holds 180,000 or so distinct CDR3 sequences, 9.5% to 13% seen once. This CDR3 has 18 amino acids. The junction had 4 bases not matched to a gene; V was cut back by 1 base and J by 1 base. Germline assignment: CDR1 MGHRA and CDR2 YSYEKL. The chain joins TRBV4-1 to TRBJ2-3, with 14 positions matching TRBD2. This TCR was recovered from a male donor with ankylosing spondylitis or in good health (not recorded which). The sample was blood, either unsorted or a sorted T cell fraction (not recorded which). CDR3 loop: CASSQGLAGGVGTDTQYF. CDR3 coding DNA: TGCGCCAGCAGCCAAGGACTAGCGGGAGGGGTAGGCACAGATACGCAGTATTTT.